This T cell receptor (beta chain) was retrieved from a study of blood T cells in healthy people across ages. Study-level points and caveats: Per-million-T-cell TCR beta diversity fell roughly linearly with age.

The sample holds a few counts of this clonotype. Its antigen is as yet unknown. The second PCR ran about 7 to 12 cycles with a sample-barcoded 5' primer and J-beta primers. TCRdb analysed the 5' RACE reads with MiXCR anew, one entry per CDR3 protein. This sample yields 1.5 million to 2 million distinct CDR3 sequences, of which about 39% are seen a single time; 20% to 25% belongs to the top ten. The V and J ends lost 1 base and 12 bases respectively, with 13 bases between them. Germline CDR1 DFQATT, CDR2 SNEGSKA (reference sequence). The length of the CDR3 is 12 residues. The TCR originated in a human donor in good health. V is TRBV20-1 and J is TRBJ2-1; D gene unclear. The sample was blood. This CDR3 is CSARVGLGRQFF. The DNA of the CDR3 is TGCAGTGCTAGAGTCGGGCTAGGTCGGCAGTTCTTC.